The T cell receptor (beta chain) under discussion was sequenced for a study of T cell repertoires in cytomegalovirus infection. This clonotype appeared many times. Its specificity is unknown. One end of the junction is discordant with germline, which a read error may explain. TCRdb itself ran the reads through MiXCR, one entry per CDR3 protein. Of some 300,000 distinct CDR3 sequences detected, about 9.2% appear once; the ten largest clones hold less than 3%. Germline lookup yields CDR1 SGHKS and CDR2 YYEKEE (reference sequence). The CDR3 extends over 15 amino acids. Study-level points and caveats: Summed frequency of shared TCR beta families picked out CMV carriers who also had the relevant HLA.

Sequences were obtained from PBMCs. The sequence came from a human donor in good health (CMV status not recorded). Some clones in this sample may be carry-over from other donors' samples. The J gene is TRBJ2-3, the V gene TRBV5-5, with D tentatively TRBD2 (5 bases). CDR3 in amino acids: CASTLLARGSDTQYF. CDR3 sequence (DNA): TGTGCCAGCACCTTGCTTGCCCGGGGATCGGATACGCAGTATTTT.